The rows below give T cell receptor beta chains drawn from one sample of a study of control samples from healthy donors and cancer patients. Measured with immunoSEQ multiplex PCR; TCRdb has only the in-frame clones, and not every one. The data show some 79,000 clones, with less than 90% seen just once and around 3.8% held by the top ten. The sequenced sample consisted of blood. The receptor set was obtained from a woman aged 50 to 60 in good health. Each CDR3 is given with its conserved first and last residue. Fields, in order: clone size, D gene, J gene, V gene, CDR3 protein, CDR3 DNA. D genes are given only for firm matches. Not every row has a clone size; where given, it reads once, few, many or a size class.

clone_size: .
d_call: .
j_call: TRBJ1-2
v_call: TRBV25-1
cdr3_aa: CASRYSNYGYTF
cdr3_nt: TGTGCCAGCAGGTACAGCAACTATGGCTACACCTTC

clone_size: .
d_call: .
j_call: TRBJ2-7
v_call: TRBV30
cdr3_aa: CAWSSAFGEQYF
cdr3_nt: TGTGCCTGGAGTAGCGCCTTCGGGGAGCAGTACTTC

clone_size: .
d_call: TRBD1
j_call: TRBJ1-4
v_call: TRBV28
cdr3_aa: CASGGTANEKLFF
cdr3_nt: TGTGCCAGCGGTGGGACAGCTAATGAAAAACTGTTTTTT

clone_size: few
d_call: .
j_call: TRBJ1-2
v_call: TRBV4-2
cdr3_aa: CASSQDSGVYGYTF
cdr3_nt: TGTGCCAGCAGCCAAGATTCCGGGGTCTATGGCTACACCTTC

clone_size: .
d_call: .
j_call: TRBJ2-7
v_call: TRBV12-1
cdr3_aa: CALSCPGSQWDEQYF
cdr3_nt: TGTGCCCTGAGTTGTCCAGGGTCCCAATGGGACGAGCAGTACTTC

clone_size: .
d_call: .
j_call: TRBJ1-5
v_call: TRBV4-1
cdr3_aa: CASSQGPGSYSNQPQHF
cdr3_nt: TGCGCCAGCAGCCAAGGGCCAGGGAGTTATAGCAATCAGCCCCAGCATTTT

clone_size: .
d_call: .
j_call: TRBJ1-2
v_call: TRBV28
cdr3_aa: CASEDRSTNYGYTF
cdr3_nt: TGTGCCAGCGAAGACAGGAGTACTAACTATGGCTACACCTTC

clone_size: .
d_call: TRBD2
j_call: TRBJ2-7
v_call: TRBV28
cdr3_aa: CAATRLAGGSEQYF
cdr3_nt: TGTGCCGCAACCAGACTAGCGGGAGGGAGCGAGCAGTACTTC

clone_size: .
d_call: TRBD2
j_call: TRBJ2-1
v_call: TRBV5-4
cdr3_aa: CASSSGLADNFNEQFF
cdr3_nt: TGTGCCAGCAGCTCGGGACTAGCGGATAATTTTAATGAGCAGTTCTTC

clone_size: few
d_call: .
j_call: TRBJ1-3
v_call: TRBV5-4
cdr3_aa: CASSFDRGNTIYF
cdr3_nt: TGTGCCAGCAGCTTCGATAGGGGTAACACCATATATTTT

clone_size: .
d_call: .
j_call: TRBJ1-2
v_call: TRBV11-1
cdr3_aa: CASSLAGSNYGYTF
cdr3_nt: TGTGCCAGCAGCCTCGCGGGCTCTAACTATGGCTACACCTTC

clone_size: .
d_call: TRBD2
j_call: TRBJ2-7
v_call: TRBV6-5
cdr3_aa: CASREGSAGGAEQYF
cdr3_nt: TGTGCCAGCAGAGAGGGGTCTGCGGGAGGAGCCGAGCAGTACTTC

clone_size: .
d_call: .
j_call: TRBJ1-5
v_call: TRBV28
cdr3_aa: CASSFYAGNQPQHF
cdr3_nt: TGTGCCAGCAGTTTCTACGCAGGGAATCAGCCCCAGCATTTT

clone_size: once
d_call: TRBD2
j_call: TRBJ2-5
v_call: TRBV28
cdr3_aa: CASSLWGGSGSRTAGQETQYF
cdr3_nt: TGTGCCAGCTCTCTCTGGGGGGGGAGCGGGAGCAGGACTGCGGGCCAAGAGACCCAGTACTTC

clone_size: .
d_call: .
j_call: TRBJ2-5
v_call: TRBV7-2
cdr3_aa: CASSQAGNQGETQYF
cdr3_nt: TGTGCCAGCAGCCAGGCGGGCAATCAGGGAGAGACCCAGTACTTC

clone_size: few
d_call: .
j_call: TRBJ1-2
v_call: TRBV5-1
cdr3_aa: CASSLDLGGVYGYTF
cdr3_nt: TGCGCCAGCAGCCTCGATTTAGGGGGTGTTTATGGCTACACCTTC

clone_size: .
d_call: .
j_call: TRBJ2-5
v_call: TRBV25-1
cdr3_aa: CASSEPWGEETQYF
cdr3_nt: TGTGCCAGCAGTGAACCCTGGGGAGAAGAGACCCAGTACTTC

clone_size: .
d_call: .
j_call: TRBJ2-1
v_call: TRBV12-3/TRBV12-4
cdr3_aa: CASSFGPNEQFF
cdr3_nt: TGTGCCAGCAGTTTTGGGCCTAATGAGCAGTTCTTC

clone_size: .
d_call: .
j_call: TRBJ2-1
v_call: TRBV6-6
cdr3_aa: CASTTLVREQFF
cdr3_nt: TGTGCCAGCACCACCTTGGTCCGTGAGCAGTTCTTC

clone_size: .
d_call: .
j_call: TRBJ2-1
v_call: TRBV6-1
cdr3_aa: CASSEGGSSYNEQFF
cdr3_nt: TGTGCCAGCAGTGAAGGCGGGTCTTCCTACAATGAGCAGTTCTTC

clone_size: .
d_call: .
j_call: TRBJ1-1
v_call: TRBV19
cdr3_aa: CASSISWGAVTEAFF
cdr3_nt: TGTGCCAGTAGTATATCATGGGGGGCTGTCACTGAAGCTTTCTTT

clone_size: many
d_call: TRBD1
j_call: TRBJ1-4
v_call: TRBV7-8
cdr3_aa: CASSQTGRGEKLFF
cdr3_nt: TGTGCCAGCAGCCAGACAGGGCGCGGGGAAAAACTGTTTTTT

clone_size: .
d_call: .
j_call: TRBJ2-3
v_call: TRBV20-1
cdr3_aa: CSASGADTQYF
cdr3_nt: TGCAGTGCTAGTGGAGCGGATACGCAGTATTTT

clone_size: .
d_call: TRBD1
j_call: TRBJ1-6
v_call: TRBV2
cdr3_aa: CASSVTGDNSPLHF
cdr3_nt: TGTGCCAGCAGTGTGACAGGGGATAATTCACCCCTCCACTTT

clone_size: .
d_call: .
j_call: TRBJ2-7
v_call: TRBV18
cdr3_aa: CASSPSGVEQYF
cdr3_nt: TGTGCCAGCTCACCATCAGGGGTCGAGCAGTACTTC

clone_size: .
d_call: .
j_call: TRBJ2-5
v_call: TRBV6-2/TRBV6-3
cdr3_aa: CASSYSGAETQYF
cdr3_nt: TGTGCCAGCAGTTACTCCGGGGCAGAGACCCAGTACTTC

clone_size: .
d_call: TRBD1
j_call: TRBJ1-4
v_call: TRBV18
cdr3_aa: CASSPGTANEKLFF
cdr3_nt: TGTGCCAGTAGCCCCGGGACAGCTAATGAAAAACTGTTTTTT

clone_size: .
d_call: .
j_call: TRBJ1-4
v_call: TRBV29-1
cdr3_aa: CSVRQSPNEKLFF
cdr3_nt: TGCAGCGTACGACAGTCTCCTAATGAAAAACTGTTTTTT

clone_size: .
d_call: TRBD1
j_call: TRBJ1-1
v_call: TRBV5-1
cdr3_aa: CASSSGQGAEAFF
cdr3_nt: TGCGCCAGCAGCTCGGGACAGGGCGCTGAAGCTTTCTTT

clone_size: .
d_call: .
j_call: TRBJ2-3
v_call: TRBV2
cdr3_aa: CAREGDWSTDTQYF
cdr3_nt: TGTGCCAGGGAGGGAGACTGGAGCACAGATACGCAGTATTTT

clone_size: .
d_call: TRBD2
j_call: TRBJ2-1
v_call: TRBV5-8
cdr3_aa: CASSIERTSGYNEQFF
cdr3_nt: TGTGCCAGCAGCATCGAGAGGACTAGCGGCTACAATGAGCAGTTCTTC

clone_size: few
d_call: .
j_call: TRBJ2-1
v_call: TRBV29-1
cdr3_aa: CSVRLAGGLQQFF
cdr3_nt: TGCAGCGTTAGACTAGCAGGGGGCCTGCAGCAGTTCTTC

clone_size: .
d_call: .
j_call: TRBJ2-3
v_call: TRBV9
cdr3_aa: CASSVGNMGADTQYF
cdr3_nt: TGTGCCAGCAGCGTAGGGAACATGGGGGCGGATACGCAGTATTTT

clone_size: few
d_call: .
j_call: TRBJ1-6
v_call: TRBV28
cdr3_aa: CASRNFARGSPLHF
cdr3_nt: TGTGCCAGCAGAAACTTCGCGCGGGGTTCACCCCTCCACTTT

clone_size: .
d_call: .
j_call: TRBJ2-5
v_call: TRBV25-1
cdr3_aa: CASSEDRTLTQETQYF
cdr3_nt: TGTGCCAGCAGTGAAGACAGGACCCTAACTCAAGAGACCCAGTACTTC

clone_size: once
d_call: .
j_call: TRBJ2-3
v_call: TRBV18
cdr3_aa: CASSPLGDTQYF
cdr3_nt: TGTGCCAGCTCACCACTAGGGGATACGCAGTATTTT

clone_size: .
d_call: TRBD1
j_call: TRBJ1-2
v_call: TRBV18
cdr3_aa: CASSPTGTGDSGYTF
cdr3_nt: TGTGCCAGCTCACCCACCGGGACAGGGGATAGTGGCTACACCTTC

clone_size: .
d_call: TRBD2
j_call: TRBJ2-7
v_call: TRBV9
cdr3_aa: CASSATSGRYYEQYF
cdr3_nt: TGTGCCAGCAGCGCGACTAGCGGGAGGTATTACGAGCAGTACTTC

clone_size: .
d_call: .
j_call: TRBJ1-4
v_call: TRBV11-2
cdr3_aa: CASSRAPGTGNEKLFF
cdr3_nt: TGTGCCAGCAGTCGAGCCCCAGGGACGGGGAATGAAAAACTGTTTTTT

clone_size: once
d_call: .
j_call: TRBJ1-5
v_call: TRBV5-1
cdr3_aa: CASSRDDNQPQHF
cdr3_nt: TGCGCCAGCAGCCGCGATGATAATCAGCCCCAGCATTTT

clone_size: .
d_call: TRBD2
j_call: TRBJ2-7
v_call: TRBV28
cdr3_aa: CASSLFLTSGGYEQYF
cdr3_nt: TGTGCCAGCAGTTTATTTTTGACTAGCGGGGGATACGAGCAGTACTTC

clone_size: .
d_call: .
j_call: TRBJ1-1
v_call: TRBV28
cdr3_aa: CASSFIQAVTEAFF
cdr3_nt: TGTGCCAGCAGTTTCATCCAGGCGGTGACTGAAGCTTTCTTT

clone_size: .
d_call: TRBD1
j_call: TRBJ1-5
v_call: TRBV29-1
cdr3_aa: CSVGTGKNQPQHF
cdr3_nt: TGCAGCGTTGGGACAGGGAAAAATCAGCCCCAGCATTTT

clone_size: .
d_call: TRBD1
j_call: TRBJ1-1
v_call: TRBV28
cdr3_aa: CASRGTGAGTEAFF
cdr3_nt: TGTGCCAGCAGGGGGACAGGGGCTGGGACTGAAGCTTTCTTT

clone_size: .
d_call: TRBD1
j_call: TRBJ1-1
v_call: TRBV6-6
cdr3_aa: CASSYAFDRVTEAFF
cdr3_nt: TGTGCCAGCAGTTACGCCTTTGACAGGGTTACTGAAGCTTTCTTT

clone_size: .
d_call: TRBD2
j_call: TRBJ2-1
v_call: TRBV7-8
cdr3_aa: CASSFLAGGNNEQFF
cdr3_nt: TGTGCCAGCAGCTTCCTAGCGGGAGGGAACAATGAGCAGTTCTTC

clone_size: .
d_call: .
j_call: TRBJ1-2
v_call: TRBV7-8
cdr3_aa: CASSFGGGYGYTF
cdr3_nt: TGTGCCAGCAGCTTTGGGGGAGGCTATGGCTACACCTTC

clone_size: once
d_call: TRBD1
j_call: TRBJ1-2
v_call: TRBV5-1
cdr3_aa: CASSKLTGEIYGYTF
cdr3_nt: TGCGCCAGCAGCAAATTGACAGGGGAAATCTATGGCTACACCTTC

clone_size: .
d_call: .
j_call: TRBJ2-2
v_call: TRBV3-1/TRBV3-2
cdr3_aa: CASSQDVGITGELFF
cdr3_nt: TGTGCCAGCAGCCAAGATGTCGGGATAACCGGGGAGCTGTTTTTT

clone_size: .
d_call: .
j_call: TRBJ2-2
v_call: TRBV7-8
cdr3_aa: CASSPRTGELFF
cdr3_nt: TGTGCCAGCAGCCCTCGTACCGGGGAGCTGTTTTTT

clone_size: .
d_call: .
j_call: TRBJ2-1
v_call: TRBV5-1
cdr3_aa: CASSFSGGHNEQFF
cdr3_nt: TGCGCCAGCAGCTTTAGTGGGGGCCACAATGAGCAGTTCTTC

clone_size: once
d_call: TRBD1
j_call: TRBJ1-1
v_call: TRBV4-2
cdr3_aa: CASSQDWDRVVTEAFF
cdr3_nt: TGTGCCAGCAGCCAAGACTGGGACAGGGTTGTCACTGAAGCTTTCTTT

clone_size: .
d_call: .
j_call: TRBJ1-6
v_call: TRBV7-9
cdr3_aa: CASSEQKGSPLHF
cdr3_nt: TGTGCCAGCAGCGAACAAAAGGGTTCACCCCTCCACTTT

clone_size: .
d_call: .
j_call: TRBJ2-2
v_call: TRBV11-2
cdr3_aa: CASSSQGQANTGELFF
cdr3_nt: TGTGCCAGCAGCTCCCAGGGGCAAGCAAACACCGGGGAGCTGTTTTTT

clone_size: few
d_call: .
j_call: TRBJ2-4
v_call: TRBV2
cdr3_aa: CASMGLLLAKNIQYF
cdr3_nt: TGTGCCAGCATGGGACTTCTTTTAGCCAAAAACATTCAGTACTTC

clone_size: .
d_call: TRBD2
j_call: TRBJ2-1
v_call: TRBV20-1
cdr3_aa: CSASTSGIGPPRDNEQFF
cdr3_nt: TGCAGTGCTAGTACTAGCGGGATAGGTCCTCCTCGTGACAATGAGCAGTTCTTC

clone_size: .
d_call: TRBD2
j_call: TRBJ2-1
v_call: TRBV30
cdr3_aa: CAWSEGLAALGSQQFF
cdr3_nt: TGTGCCTGGAGTGAAGGACTAGCGGCACTAGGGAGCCAGCAGTTCTTC